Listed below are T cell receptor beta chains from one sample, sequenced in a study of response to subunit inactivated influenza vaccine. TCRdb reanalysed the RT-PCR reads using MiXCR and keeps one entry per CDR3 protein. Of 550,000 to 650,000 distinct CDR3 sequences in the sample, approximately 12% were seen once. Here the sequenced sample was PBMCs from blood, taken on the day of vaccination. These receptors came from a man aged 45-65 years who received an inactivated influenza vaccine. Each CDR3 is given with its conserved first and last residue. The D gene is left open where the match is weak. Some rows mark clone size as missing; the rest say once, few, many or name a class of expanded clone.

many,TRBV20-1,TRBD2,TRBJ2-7,CSARGLAENYEQYF,TGCAGTGCTAGAGGTCTAGCGGAGAACTACGAGCAGTACTTC
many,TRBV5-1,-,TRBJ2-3,CASWDTDTQYF,TGCGCCAGCTGGGACACAGATACGCAGTATTTT
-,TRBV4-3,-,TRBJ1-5,CASSLTTGRNQPQHF,TGCGCCAGCAGCCTTACAACAGGGCGGAATCAGCCCCAGCATTTT
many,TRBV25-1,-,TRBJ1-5,CASSAAGNQPQHF,TGTGCCAGCAGTGCCGCCGGTAATCAGCCCCAGCATTTT
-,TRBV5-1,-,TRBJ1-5,CASSPLQGQGQPQHF,TGCGCCAGCAGCCCGCTACAGGGCCAGGGTCAGCCCCAGCATTTT
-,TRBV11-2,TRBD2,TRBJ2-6,CASSLVSGIGGGANVLTF,TGTGCCAGCAGCTTAGTTAGCGGGATAGGCGGTGGGGCCAACGTCCTGACTTTC
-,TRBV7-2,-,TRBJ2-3,CASSHPGVTQYF,TGTGCCAGCAGCCACCCAGGGGTTACGCAGTATTTT
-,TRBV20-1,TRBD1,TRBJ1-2,CSARGRTGGGYGYTF,TGCAGTGCTAGGGGTAGAACAGGGGGCGGCTATGGCTACACCTTC
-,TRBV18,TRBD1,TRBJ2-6,CASSPQTGAGANVLTF,TGTGCCAGCTCACCACAAACAGGGGCTGGGGCCAACGTCCTGACTTTC
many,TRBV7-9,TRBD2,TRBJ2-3,CASSPGLAASTDTQYF,TGTGCCAGCAGCCCGGGACTAGCTGCTAGCACAGATACGCAGTATTTT
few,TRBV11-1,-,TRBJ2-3,CASSPYLTSSTTMRPDTQYF,TGTGCCAGCAGCCCCTATTTAACTAGCAGTACTACCATGAGGCCAGATACGCAGTATTTT
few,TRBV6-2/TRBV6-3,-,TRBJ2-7,CASGSLADSYEQYF,TGTGCCAGCGGCTCCCTCGCGGATTCCTACGAGCAGTACTTC
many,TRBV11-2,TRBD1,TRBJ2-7,CASSLLQTWTGGGKAYEQYF,TGTGCCAGCAGCTTACTCCAGACCTGGACAGGGGGCGGAAAGGCCTACGAGCAGTACTTC
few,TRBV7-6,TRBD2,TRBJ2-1,CASSSGTSGNEQFF,TGTGCCAGCAGCTCCGGGACTAGCGGCAATGAGCAGTTCTTC
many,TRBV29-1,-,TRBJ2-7,CSHGGGGYEQYF,TGCAGCCACGGAGGAGGGGGCTACGAGCAGTACTTC
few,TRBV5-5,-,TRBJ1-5,CASSLAVGIGQPQHF,TGTGCCAGCAGCTTGGCCGTGGGAATTGGTCAGCCCCAGCATTTT
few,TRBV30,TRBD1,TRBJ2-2,CAWSRDRETGELFF,TGTGCCTGGAGTAGGGACAGGGAGACCGGGGAGCTGTTTTTT
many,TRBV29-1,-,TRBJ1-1,CSVRLQGPNTEAFF,TGCAGCGTCCGCTTACAGGGTCCGAACACTGAAGCTTTCTTT
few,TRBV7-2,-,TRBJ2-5,CASSPQTGNQETQYF,TGTGCCAGCAGCCCTCAGACAGGAAACCAAGAGACCCAGTACTTC
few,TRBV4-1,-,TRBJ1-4,CASSHSLNEELFF,TGCGCCAGCAGCCATTCCCTCAATGAGGAACTGTTTTTT
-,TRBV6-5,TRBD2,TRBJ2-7,CASSYSPGLAFPYEQYF,TGTGCCAGCAGTTACTCCCCGGGACTAGCCTTCCCCTACGAGCAGTACTTC
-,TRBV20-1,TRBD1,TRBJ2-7,CSAGRQGDEQYF,TGCAGTGCTGGCCGACAGGGGGACGAGCAGTACTTC
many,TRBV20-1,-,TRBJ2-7,CSARDMSDGPYEQYF,TGCAGTGCTAGAGATATGAGCGACGGGCCCTACGAGCAGTACTTC
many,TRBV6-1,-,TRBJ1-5,CASSAAVSNQPQHF,TGTGCCAGCAGTGCGGCAGTTAGCAATCAGCCCCAGCATTTT
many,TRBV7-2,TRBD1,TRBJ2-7,CASSLAGGQGAYEQYF,TGTGCCAGCAGCTTAGCGGGGGGACAGGGGGCTTACGAGCAGTACTTC
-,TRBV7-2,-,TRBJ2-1,CASSLETRYNEQFF,TGTGCCAGCAGCTTGGAGACAAGATACAATGAGCAGTTCTTC
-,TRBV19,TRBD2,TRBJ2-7,CASSPGGAPGEQYF,TGTGCCAGTAGTCCGGGGGGGGCGCCGGGCGAGCAGTACTTC
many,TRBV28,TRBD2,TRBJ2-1,CASSTPAGDLGNEQFF,TGTGCCAGCAGTACGCCAGCGGGAGATCTCGGGAATGAGCAGTTCTTC
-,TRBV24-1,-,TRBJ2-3,CATSDLKPDTQYF,TGTGCCACCAGTGATTTAAAGCCAGATACGCAGTATTTT
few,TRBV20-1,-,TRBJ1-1,CSARDEGQGRMNTEAFF,TGCAGTGCTAGAGATGAGGGGCAGGGGCGTATGAACACTGAAGCTTTCTTT
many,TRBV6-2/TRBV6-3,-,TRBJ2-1,CASSYSRRNEQFF,TGTGCCAGCAGTTACTCGAGACGCAATGAGCAGTTCTTC
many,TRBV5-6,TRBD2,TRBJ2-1,CASSLMTSGSGEQFF,TGTGCCAGCAGCTTGATGACGAGCGGGAGCGGTGAGCAGTTCTTC
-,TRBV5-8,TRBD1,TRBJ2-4,CASSSGQGIAKNIQYF,TGTGCCAGCAGTTCGGGACAGGGTATAGCCAAAAACATTCAGTACTTC
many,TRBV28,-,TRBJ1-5,CASSYGPQHF,TGTGCCAGCAGTTATGGGCCCCAGCATTTT
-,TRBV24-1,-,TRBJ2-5,CATSAQGRETQYF,TGTGCCACCAGTGCCCAGGGTAGGGAGACCCAGTACTTC
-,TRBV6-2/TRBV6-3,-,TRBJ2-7,CASGLYRVHEQYF,TGTGCCAGCGGCCTTTACAGGGTCCACGAGCAGTACTTC
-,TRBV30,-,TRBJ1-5,CAWESLGGEKHF,TGTGCCTGGGAGTCCCTGGGCGGAGAAAAGCATTTT
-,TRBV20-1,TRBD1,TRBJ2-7,CSAPVGQGYEQYF,TGCAGTGCTCCCGTGGGACAGGGCTACGAGCAGTACTTC
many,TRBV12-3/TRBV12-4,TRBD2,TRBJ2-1,CASSSTSEDEQFF,TGTGCCAGCAGTTCGACTAGCGAGGATGAGCAGTTCTTC
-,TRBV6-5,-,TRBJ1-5,CASRTVNQPQHF,TGTGCCAGCAGGACGGTCAATCAGCCCCAGCATTTT
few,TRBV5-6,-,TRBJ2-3,CASSLEVGRMDTQYF,TGTGCCAGCAGCTTGGAGGTAGGCCGAATGGATACGCAGTATTTT